This T cell receptor (beta chain) was identified during a study of cytomegalovirus exposure and HLA in healthy donors. The study, taken as a whole, reports: Published work reported that the classifier diagnosed cytomegalovirus status with high specificity and sensitivity.

Remarks on this clone: Its matching antigen is unknown.

The CDR3 loop spans 14 amino acids. J gave up 5 bases and V 2 bases, and 3 bases lay outside the gene matches. From germline, CDR1 is KGHSH and CDR2 LQKENI. Primers for the PCR totalled 60 Vbeta and 13 Jbeta. TCRdb keeps only in-frame clones here, not all; method: immunoSEQ multiplex PCR. The table has some 220,000 clones, 70% to 85% seen once. The chain employs TRBV18 and TRBJ2-1, with TRBD1 matching 7 bases. The sequence derives from a middle-aged woman in good health and CMV-seronegative. Source material: PBMCs. CDR3: CASSPGTENNEQFF. CDR3 nucleotide sequence: TGTGCCAGCTCACCAGGGACAGAAAACAATGAGCAGTTCTTC. Drawing the rest from reference TRBV18 and TRBJ2-1, the complete variable domain is NAGVMQNPRHLVRRRGQEARLRCSPMKGHSHVYWYRQLPEEGLKFMVYLQKENIIDESGMPKERFSAEFPKEGPSILRIQQVVRGDSAAYFCASSPGTENNEQFFGPGTRLTVL.